Below, one T cell receptor beta chain is given with its context. Profiled with immunoSEQ multiplex PCR; TCRdb holds only in-frame clones, not every one. The profile shows 70,000 or so clones, 92% of them singletons. Per germline, CDR1 MNHNS and CDR2 SASEGT. V lost 4 bases and J 5 bases, leaving 15 bases between the germline ends. CDR3 size: 14 residues. This entry is derived from a study of T cell changes during pregnancy in multiple sclerosis. The specimen was CD4+ T cells from peripheral blood mononuclear cells, collected after pregnancy. The chain recombines TRBV6-1 with TRBJ2-7, with D tentatively TRBD2 (6 bases). This receptor was obtained from a female donor with multiple sclerosis, enrolled in a pregnancy study. The CDR3 region is CASSAAREANEQYF. In nucleotides, the CDR3 is TGTGCCAGCAGTGCGGCCAGGGAGGCGAACGAGCAGTACTTC.